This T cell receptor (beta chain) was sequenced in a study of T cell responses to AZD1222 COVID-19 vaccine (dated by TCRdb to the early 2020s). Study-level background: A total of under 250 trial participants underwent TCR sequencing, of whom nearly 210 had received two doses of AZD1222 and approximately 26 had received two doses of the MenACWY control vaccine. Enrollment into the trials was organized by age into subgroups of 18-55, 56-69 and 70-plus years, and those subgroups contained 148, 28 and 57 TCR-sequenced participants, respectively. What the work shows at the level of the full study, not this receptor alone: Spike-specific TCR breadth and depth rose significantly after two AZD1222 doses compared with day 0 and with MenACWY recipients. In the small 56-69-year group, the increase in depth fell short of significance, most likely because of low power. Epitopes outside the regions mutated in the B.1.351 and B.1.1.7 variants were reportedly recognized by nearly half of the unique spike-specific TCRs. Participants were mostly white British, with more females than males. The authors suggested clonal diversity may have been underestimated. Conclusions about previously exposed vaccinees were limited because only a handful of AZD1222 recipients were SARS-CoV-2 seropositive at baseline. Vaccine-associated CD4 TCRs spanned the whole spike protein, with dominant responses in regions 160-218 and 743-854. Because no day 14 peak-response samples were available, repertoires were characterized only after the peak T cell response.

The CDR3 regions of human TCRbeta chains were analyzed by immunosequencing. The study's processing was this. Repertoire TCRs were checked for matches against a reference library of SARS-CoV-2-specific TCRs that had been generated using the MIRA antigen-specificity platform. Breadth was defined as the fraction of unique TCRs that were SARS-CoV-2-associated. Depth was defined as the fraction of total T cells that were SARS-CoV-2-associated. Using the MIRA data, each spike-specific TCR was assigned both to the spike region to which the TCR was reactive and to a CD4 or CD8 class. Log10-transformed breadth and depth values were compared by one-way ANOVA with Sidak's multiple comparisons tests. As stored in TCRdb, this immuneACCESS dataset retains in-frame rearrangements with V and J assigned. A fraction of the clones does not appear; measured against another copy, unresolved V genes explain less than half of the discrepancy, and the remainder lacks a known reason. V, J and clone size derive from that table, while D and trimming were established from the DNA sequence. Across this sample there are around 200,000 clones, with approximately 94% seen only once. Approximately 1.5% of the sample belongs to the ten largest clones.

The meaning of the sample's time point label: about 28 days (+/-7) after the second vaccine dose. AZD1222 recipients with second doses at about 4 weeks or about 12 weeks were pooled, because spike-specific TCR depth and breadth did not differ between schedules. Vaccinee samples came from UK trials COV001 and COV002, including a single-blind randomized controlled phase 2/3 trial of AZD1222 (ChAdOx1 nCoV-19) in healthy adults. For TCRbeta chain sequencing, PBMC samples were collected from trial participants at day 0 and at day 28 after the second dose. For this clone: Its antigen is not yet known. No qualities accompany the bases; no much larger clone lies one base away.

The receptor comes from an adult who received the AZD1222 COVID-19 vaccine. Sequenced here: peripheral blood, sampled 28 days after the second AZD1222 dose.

The encoded CDR3 is CASSQTPISYEQYF. The bases read TGTGCCAGCAGCCAGACCCCGATATCCTACGAGCAGTACTTC. This sequence uses TRBV28 and TRBJ2-7; no confident D gene assignment can be made. The germline V gene supplies CDR1 MDHEN and CDR2 SYDVKM. The CDR3 spans 14 residues, from the cysteine through the phenylalanine. Here the CDR3 DNA is all that survives: 42 bases in frame from base 1. V is clipped by 6 bases and J by 1 base, and the sequence between their germline boundaries is 13 bases long.